The T cell receptor beta chain described here comes from a study of T cells in localized non-small cell lung cancer. Broader study findings: A single tumor region was sequenced, leaving heterogeneity possible. Clonality peaked in uninvolved adjacent lung rather than tumor. Across samples, adjacent lung featured a median roughly 60 of the top 100 tumor clones.

TCRdb's table, derived via immunoSEQ multiplex PCR, lists solely in-frame clones and lacks some. This table has 45,000 to 55,000 clones, just over 85% appearing once. As to this clone: What it binds is not known.

Germline assignment: CDR1 MNHEY and CDR2 SMNVEV (reference sequence). The length of the CDR3 is 16 residues. V was clipped by 2 bases and J by 2 bases, with 13 bases between them. This TCR came from a male donor older than 55 with stage III squamous cell lung carcinoma. This rearrangement joins TRBV27 to TRBJ1-5; no firm D call. This sample comprised peripheral blood, obtained before any cancer treatment. CDR3 protein: CASSLVGDWGNQPQHF. Written as DNA, the CDR3 is TGTGCCAGCAGTTTAGTCGGAGATTGGGGCAATCAGCCCCAGCATTTT.